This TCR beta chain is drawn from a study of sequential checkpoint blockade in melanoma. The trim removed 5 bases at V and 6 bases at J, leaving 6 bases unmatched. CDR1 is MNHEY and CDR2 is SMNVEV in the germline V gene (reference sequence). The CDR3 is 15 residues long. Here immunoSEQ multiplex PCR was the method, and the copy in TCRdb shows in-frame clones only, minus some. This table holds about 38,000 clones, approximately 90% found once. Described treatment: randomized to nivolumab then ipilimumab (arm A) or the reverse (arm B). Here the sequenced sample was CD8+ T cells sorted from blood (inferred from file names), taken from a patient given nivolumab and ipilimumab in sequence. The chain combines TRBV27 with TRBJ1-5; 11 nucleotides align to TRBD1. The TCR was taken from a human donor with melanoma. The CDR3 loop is CASSPGTGGSQPQHF. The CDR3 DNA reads TGTGCCAGCAGTCCCGGGACAGGGGGTAGTCAGCCCCAGCATTTT.